This T cell receptor (beta chain) appears in the sequencing data of a study of response to subunit inactivated influenza vaccine. This CDR3 contains 15 residues. CDR1 SGHRS and CDR2 YFSETQ come from the germline V gene. Trimming took 0 bases from V and 6 from J; bases not matched to a gene: 6. TCRdb ran MiXCR on the RT-PCR reads and lists one entry per CDR3 protein. This repertoire shows about 520,000 distinct CDR3 sequences, roughly 23% found once; its top ten account for under 2.5%. This clonotype originated in a man aged 50 or older who received an inactivated influenza vaccine. The chain joins TRBV5-1 to TRBJ1-2, with 9 bases identical to TRBD1. The sequencing used CD4+ T cells sorted from PBMCs, collected about 5 days after vaccination. This CDR3 is CASSLEGTGINGYTF. The CDR3 coding sequence is TGCGCCAGCAGCTTGGAAGGGACAGGGATTAATGGCTACACCTTC. Together with reference TRBV5-1 and TRBJ1-2, the CDR3 gives the full variable domain: KAGVTQTPRYLIKTRGQQVTLSCSPISGHRSVSWYQQTPGQGLQFLFEYFSETQRNKGNFPGRFSGRQFSNSRSEMNVSTLELGDSALYLCASSLEGTGINGYTFGSGTRLTVV.